The 9 T cell receptor beta chains presented below share a single source sample, sequenced in a study of beta chain features in type 1 diabetes (dated by TCRdb to the late 2010s). Library preparation was by the immunoSEQ multiplex PCR assay. The entire amount of isolated RNA was reverse transcribed using the High Capacity cDNA Reverse Transcription Kit, so the sequenced TCRB transcripts were expressed ones. The source is immuneACCESS, and TCRdb retained only in-frame sequences with V and J called. Part of the clones is not carried over; for the studies checked, unresolved V genes explain less than half of this, and the remainder is unexplained. Across this sample there are about 220,000 clones, with 11% seen only once. 1% to 1.5% of the sample is in the top ten clones. Material: central memory CD4+ T cells from blood. The origin of the receptors is a man between 18 and 29 years old in good health.

On this clone itself: The junction departs from germline at one end; a sequencing error may be responsible. Other DNA sequences in the same sample also yield this CDR3. The chain employs TRBV5-1 and TRBJ2-7; tentatively, D is TRBD2 (5 bases). The CDR3 has 12 amino acids. The germline CDR1 and CDR2 sequences are SGHRS and YFSETQ. The CDR3 coding sequence is TGTGCCAGCAGCTTGGGAGACTACGAGCAGTACTTC. Protein sequence: CASSLGDYEQYF.

This clone was observed a few times. The chain links TRBV7-3 to TRBJ2-3; D ambiguous. Trimming took off 2 bases at V and 0 bases at J, with 12 bases between the two ends. CDR3 length: 16 residues. Germline CDR1 and CDR2: SGHTA and FQGTGA. The CDR3: CASSLVAFYSTDTQYF. CDR3 in DNA: TGTGCCAGCAGCTTAGTGGCGTTTTATAGCACAGATACGCAGTATTTT.

The chain employs TRBV11-2 and TRBJ2-1; D call uncertain. This CDR3 is built from 12 residues. Trimming pared 2 bases from V and 4 bases from J, leaving 3 bases between. Germline loops: CDR1 SGHAT, CDR2 FQNNGV. DNA for the CDR3: TGTGCCAGCAGCTTACTGTACAATGAGCAGTTCTTC. Translating it yields CASSLLYNEQFF.

In DNA form, the CDR3 reads TGTGCCAGCAGCTTGGGAATTAGCACAGATACGCAGTATTTT. Translated: CASSLGISTDTQYF. The V call is TRBV11-2, the J call TRBJ2-3, with D hard to call. Trimming removed 3 bases from V and 0 bases from J, with 7 bases in between. The CDR3 has 14 residues. The germline V gene encodes CDR1 SGHAT and CDR2 FQNNGV. The complete variable domain, with remaining parts taken from reference TRBV11-2 and TRBJ2-3, reads EAGVAQSPRYKIIEKRQSVAFWCNPISGHATLYWYQQILGQGPKLLIQFQNNGVVDDSQLPKDRFSAERLKGVDSTLKIQPAKLEDSAVYLCASSLGISTDTQYFGPGTRLTVL.

The chain joins TRBV7-2 to TRBJ2-5; D is possibly TRBD2 (6 bases). CDR3 length equals 13 residues. Trimming cost V 5 bases and J 3 bases, with 10 bases left between them. CDR1 is SGHTA and CDR2 is FQGNSA in the germline V gene. The CDR3 reads CASSRRREETQYF. DNA of the CDR3: TGTGCCAGCAGCAGAAGGAGGGAAGAGACCCAGTACTTC.

This clone has just a few counts. The chain carries TRBV5-4 and TRBJ1-2; D possibly corresponds to TRBD1 (6 bases). V lost 4 bases to trimming and J lost 4 bases, with 14 bases between them. This CDR3 comprises 14 residues. Germline V gives CDR1 SGHNT, CDR2 YYREEE (reference sequence). CDR3 DNA: TGTGCCAGCAGCCGAGAACAGGGCTCCTATGGCTACACCTTC. Amino acid sequence: CASSREQGSYGYTF.

CDR3 residues: CASSLLPGSQPQHF. For the CDR3, the DNA is TGTGCCAGCAGCTTATTGCCCGGGAGTCAGCCCCAGCATTTT. The V call is TRBV11-2, the J call TRBJ1-5; D gene unclear. Germline V gene lookup returns CDR1 SGHAT and CDR2 FQNNGV. Deletions cut 2 bases from V and 6 bases from J, with 11 bases between. The CDR3 covers 14 residues.

This clone occurred a few times. The V call is TRBV29-1, the J call TRBJ2-1, with TRBD2 matching 10 bases. Germline V gene data show CDR1 as SQVTM and CDR2 as ANQGSEA. J was trimmed by 2 bases and V by 6 bases; bases with no gene match: 4. The CDR3 covers 14 residues. CDR3 sequence reads: CSVGLADTYNEQFF. CDR3 nucleotide sequence: TGCAGCGTAGGACTAGCGGATACCTACAATGAGCAGTTCTTC.

A few counts support this clone. The chain has TRBV7-6 and TRBJ2-2; 10 positions agree with TRBD2. The CDR3 runs to 16 residues. The V gene end was trimmed by 6 bases and the J gene end by 6 bases; junction bases not matched to a gene: 10. CDR1 SGHVS and CDR2 FNYEAQ come from the germline V gene. This CDR3 is CASRVAGGGKAGELFF. The DNA for the CDR3 is TGTGCCAGCAGAGTAGCGGGAGGAGGGAAGGCCGGGGAGCTGTTTTTT.